This T cell receptor beta chain was sequenced in a study of T cells after yellow fever vaccination. Looking at the study overall: Each low-cell-number fraction was prepared by means of SMART-Seq v4 Ultra Low Input.

The 5'RACE template-switching step produced TCR cDNA and added a universal primer site and UMIs. From the 5' RACE reads, TCRdb called clonotypes with MiXCR, one entry per CDR3 protein. This table has around 600,000 distinct CDR3 sequences, roughly an eighth appearing once. The CDR3 has 12 residues. Germline V gene data show CDR1 as SQVTM and CDR2 as ANQGSEA. Trimming removed 6 bases from V and 6 bases from J, with 11 bases in between. General study findings and limits: Post-booster repertoires contained most primary-vaccination clones again (96% CD4, approximately 88% CD8).

With regard to this clonotype: Its antigen is still unknown.

V usage is TRBV29-1 and J usage is TRBJ1-4; a weak D match, TRBD1 (6 bases). This receptor was taken from a man aged 25 to 45 who received the YFV17D yellow fever vaccine. The sample consisted of PBMCs, taken on the day of the yellow fever booster vaccination. This CDR3 is CSVKQGDEKLFF. CDR3 nucleotide sequence: TGCAGCGTAAAACAGGGAGATGAAAAACTGTTTTTT.